These 10 T cell receptor beta chains were all obtained from the same sample, sequenced in a study of T cells in Graves' hyperthyroidism and ophthalmopathy. RNA transcripts served as the template for amplifying TCR beta CDR3 regions. Using the HTBI primer set, a first-round RT-PCR was run on the TCR CDR3. MiXCR was run by TCRdb on the multiplex PCR reads, yielding one entry per CDR3 protein. The profile shows about 660,000 distinct CDR3 sequences, less than 45% of them singletons. What was sequenced was peripheral blood or thyroid tissue (not recorded which). The receptors originated from an adult man with Graves' disease, either hyperthyroidism or ophthalmopathy (not recorded which).

About this clonotype: A much larger clone lies one base from this, so it may be a read error. V gene TRBV5-4 combines with J gene TRBJ1-2; D unresolved. The CDR3 is 14 amino acids. Germline V CDR1 and CDR2: SGHNT, YYREEE (reference sequence). CDR3 region: CASSLGPVSYGHTF. The CDR3, as DNA: TGTGCCAGCAGCTTGGGGCCAGTCTCCTATGGCCACACCTTC. The variable domain in full, completed from reference TRBV5-4 and TRBJ1-2, reads ETGVTQSPTHLIKTRGQQVTLRCSSQSGHNTVSWYQQALGQGPQFIFQYYREEENGRGNFPPRFSGLQFPNYSSELNVNALELDDSALYLCASSLGPVSYGHTFGSGTRLTVV.

The rearrangement links TRBV24-1 to TRBJ1-3, with D perhaps matching TRBD1 (6 bases). Germline CDR1 reads KGHDR; CDR2 reads SFDVKD. V was trimmed by 5 bases and J by 4 bases, leaving 8 bases between them. This CDR3 contains 13 residues. DNA for the CDR3: TGTGCCACCAGTGCAGGGGCCGGAAACACCATATATTTT. It codes for CATSAGAGNTIYF.

As concerns this clonotype: This likely comes from a read error, as the CDR3 has no conserved phenylalanine or tryptophan at its end. The chain joins TRBV24-1 to TRBJ1-2; the D is unclear. Trimming cost V 6 bases and J 3 bases, with 13 bases left between them. This CDR3 contains 14 residues. Germline lookup yields CDR1 KGHDR and CDR2 SFDVKD. In DNA, the CDR3 is TGTGCCACCAGTAATGATTTTCGTGACTATGGCTACACCCTC. This codes for CATSNDFRDYGYTL.

This chain joins TRBV10-3 and TRBJ1-5; D is undetermined. Trimming stripped 6 bases from V and 7 bases from J, with 10 bases between. The CDR3 runs 12 residues. CDR1 is ENHRY, CDR2 SYGVKD, per germline. CDR3 amino acids: CAIRAIGQPQHF. In DNA, the CDR3 is TGTGCCATCAGGGCGATTGGCCAGCCCCAGCATTTT.

CDR3 bases: TGCAGTGCTAGACCGGGACAGGTACCTTCGCGCTACACCTTC. Protein product: CSARPGQVPSRYTF. This chain joins TRBV20-1 and TRBJ1-2; 8 nucleotides align to TRBD1. The CDR3 is made up of 14 amino acids. The J segment lost 9 bases and the V segment lost 2 bases, leaving 11 bases of the junction unmatched. Germline V gene sequence: CDR1 DFQATT, CDR2 SNEGSKA (reference sequence).

This clonotype was counted ten times or more. V gene TRBV6-6 combines with J gene TRBJ2-7, with TRBD2 as a possible D gene (7 bases). The V end was cut by 7 bases, the J end by 5 bases, with 18 bases between. Germline CDR1 MNHNY, CDR2 SVGAGI (reference sequence). This CDR3 has 14 amino acids. The CDR3 protein is CASTKSGGYHEQYF. In DNA, the CDR3 is TGTGCCAGCACCAAATCGGGGGGCTACCACGAGCAGTACTTC.

This clonotype was detected only a few times. The junction departs from the called germline gene at one end, perhaps through a read error. The chain uses TRBV15 and TRBJ2-7, with D perhaps matching TRBD1 (5 bases). The CDR3 is made up of 14 amino acids. Per the germline V gene, CDR1 is LNHNV and CDR2 is YYDKDF (reference sequence). The CDR3 loop reads CASSQARTTYEQYF. CDR3 nucleotides: TGTGCCAGCAGCCAAGCGAGGACAACCTACGAGCAGTACTTC.

Notes on this clonotype: Relative to the germline gene, one junction end is altered; a read error may explain this. The chain is built from TRBV5-1 and TRBJ1-5; no reliable D call. Germline V gene sequence: CDR1 SGHRS, CDR2 YFSETQ. There are 18 residues in the CDR3. Written as DNA, the CDR3 is TGTGCCGGCAGCTTGCGTAAACAAGGGAGAATAGGCAATCAGCCCCAGCATTTT. Protein sequence: CAGSLRKQGRIGNQPQHF. Full variable domain (remainder filled in from reference TRBV5-1 and TRBJ1-5): KAGVTQTPRYLIKTRGQQVTLSCSPISGHRSVSWYQQTPGQGLQFLFEYFSETQRNKGNFPGRFSGRQFSNSRSEMNVSTLELGDSALYLCAGSLRKQGRIGNQPQHFGDGTRLSIL.

The chain is built from TRBV11-3 and TRBJ2-5; D ambiguous. Germline V lookup: CDR1 SGHNT, CDR2 YENEEA. This CDR3 contains 13 residues. V was trimmed by 5 bases and J by 3 bases, leaving 10 bases between them. CDR3 region: CASSETVKETQYF. The CDR3 DNA follows: TGTGCCAGCAGCGAAACCGTTAAAGAGACCCAGTACTTC. The variable domain in full, completed from reference TRBV11-3 and TRBJ2-5, reads EAGVVQSPRYKIIEKKQPVAFWCNPISGHNTLYWYLQNLGQGPELLIRYENEEAVDDSQLPKDRFSAERLKGVDSTLKIQPAELGDSAVYLCASSETVKETQYFGPGTRLLVL.

The V gene is TRBV11-1, the J gene TRBJ2-5; D uncertain. V lost 2 bases and J 5 bases, leaving 12 bases between the germline ends. The CDR3 totals 14 residues. CDR1 SGHAT and CDR2 FQDESV come from the germline V gene (reference sequence). CDR3 in amino acids: CASSLLAQLETQYF. The DNA of the CDR3 is TGTGCCAGCAGCTTACTGGCGCAACTGGAGACCCAGTACTTC.